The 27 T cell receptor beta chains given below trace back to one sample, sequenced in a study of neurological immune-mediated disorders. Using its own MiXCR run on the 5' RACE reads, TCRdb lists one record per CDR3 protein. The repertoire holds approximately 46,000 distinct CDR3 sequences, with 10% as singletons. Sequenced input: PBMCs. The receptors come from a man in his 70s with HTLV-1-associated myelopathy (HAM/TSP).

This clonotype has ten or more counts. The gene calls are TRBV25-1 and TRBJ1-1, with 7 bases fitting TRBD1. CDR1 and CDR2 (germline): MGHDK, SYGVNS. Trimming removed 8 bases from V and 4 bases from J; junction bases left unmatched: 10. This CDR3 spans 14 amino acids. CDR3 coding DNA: TGTGCCAGCGCTAGACAGGGTTTTGCCACTGAAGCTTTCTTT. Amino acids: CASARQGFATEAFF. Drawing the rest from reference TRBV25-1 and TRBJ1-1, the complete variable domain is EADIYQTPRYLVIGTGKKITLECSQTMGHDKMYWYQQDPGMELHLIHYSYGVNSTEKGDLSSESTVSRIRTEHFPLTLESARPSHTSQYLCASARQGFATEAFFGQGTRLTVV.

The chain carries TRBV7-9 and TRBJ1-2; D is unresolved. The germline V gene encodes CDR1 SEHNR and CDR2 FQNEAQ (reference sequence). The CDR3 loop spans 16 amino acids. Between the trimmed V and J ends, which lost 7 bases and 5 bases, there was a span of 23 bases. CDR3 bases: TGTGCCAGCACCACTGGACGGAGTAGCGCGGGATATGGCTACACCTTC. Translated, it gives CASTTGRSSAGYGYTF. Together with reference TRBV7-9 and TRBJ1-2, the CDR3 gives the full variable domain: DTGVSQNPRHKITKRGQNVTFRCDPISEHNRLYWYRQTLGQGPEFLTYFQNEAQLEKSRLLSDRFSAERPKGSFSTLEIQRTEQGDSAMYLCASTTGRSSAGYGYTFGSGTRLTVV.

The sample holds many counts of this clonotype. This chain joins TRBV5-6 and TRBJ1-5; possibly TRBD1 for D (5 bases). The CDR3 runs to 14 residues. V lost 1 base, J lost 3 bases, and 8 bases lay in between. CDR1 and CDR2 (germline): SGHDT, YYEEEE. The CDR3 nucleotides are TGTGCCAGCAGCTTGCAAGGGGTCAATCAGCCCCAGCATTTT. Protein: CASSLQGVNQPQHF.

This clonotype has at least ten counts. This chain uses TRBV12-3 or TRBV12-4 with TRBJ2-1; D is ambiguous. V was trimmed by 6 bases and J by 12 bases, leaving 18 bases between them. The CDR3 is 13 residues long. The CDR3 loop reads CASSQQRTTSQFF. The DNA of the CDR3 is TGTGCCAGCAGCCAGCAACGGACCACATCGCAGTTCTTC.

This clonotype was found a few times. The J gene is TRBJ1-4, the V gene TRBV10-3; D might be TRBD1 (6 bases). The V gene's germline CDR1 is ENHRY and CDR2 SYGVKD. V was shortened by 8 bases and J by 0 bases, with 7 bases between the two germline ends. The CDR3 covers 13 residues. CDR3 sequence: CAIGDTTNEKLFF. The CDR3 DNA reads TGTGCCATCGGGGACACAACTAATGAAAAACTGTTTTTT.

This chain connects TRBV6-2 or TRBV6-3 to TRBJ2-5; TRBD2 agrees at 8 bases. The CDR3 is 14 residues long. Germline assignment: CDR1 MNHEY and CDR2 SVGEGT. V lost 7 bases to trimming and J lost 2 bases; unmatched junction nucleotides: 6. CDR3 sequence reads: CASKGREGQETQYF. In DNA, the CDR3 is TGTGCCAGCAAAGGACGGGAGGGACAAGAGACCCAGTACTTC.

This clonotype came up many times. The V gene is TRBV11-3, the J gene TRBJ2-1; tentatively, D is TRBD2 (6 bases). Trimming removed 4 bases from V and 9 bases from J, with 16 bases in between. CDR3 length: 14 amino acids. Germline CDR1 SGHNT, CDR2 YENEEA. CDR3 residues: CASSSTPAGTEQFF. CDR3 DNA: TGTGCCAGCAGCTCAACCCCCGCGGGGACTGAGCAGTTCTTC.

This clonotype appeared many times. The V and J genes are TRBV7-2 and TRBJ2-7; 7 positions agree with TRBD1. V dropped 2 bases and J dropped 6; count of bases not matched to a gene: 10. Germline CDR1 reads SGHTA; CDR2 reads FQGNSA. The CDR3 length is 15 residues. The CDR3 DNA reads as TGTGCCAGCAGCTTAACGGGACAGTCCTTTGGCGAGCAGTACTTC. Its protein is CASSLTGQSFGEQYF.

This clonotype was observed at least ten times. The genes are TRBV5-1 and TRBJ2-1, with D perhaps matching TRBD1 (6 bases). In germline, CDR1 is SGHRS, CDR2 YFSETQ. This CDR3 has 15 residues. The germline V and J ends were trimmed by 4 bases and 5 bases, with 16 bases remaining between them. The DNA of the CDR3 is TGCGCCAGCAGCCCCTTACAGGGTTCGGACAATGAGCAGTTCTTC. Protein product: CASSPLQGSDNEQFF.

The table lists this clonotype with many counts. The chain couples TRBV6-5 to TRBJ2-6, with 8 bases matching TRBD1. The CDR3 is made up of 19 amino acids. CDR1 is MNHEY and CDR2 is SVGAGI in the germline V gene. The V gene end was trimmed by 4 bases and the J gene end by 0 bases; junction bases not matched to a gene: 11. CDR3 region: CASSSLRDRIVSGANVLTF. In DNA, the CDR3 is TGTGCCAGCAGTTCCCTCCGGGACAGGATAGTCTCTGGGGCCAACGTCCTGACTTTC.

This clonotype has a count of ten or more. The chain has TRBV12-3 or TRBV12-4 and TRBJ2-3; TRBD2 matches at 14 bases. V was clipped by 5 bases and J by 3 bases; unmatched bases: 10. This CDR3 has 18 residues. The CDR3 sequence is CASSPKGLAGVPTDTQYF. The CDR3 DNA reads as TGTGCCAGCAGTCCAAAGGGACTAGCGGGAGTGCCGACAGATACGCAGTATTTT.

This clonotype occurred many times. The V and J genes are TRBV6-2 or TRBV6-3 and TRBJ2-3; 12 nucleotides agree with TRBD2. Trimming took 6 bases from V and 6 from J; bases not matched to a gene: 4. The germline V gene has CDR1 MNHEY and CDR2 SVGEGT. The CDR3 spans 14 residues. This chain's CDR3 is CASRSSGRVDTQYF. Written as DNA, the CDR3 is TGTGCCAGCAGGTCTAGCGGGAGGGTGGATACGCAGTATTTT.

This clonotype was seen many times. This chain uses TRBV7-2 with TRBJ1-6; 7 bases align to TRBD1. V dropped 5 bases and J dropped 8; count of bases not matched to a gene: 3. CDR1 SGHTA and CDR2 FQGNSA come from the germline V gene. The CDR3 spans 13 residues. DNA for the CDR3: TGTGCCAGCAGCGAAACAGGGGATTCACCCCTCCACTTT. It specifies CASSETGDSPLHF.

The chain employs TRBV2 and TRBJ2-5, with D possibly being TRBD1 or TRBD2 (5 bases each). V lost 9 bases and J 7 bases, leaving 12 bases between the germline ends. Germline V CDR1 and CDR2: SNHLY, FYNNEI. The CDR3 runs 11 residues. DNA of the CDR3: TGTGCCAGACTTAAGGGGACGACCCAGTACTTC. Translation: CARLKGTTQYF.

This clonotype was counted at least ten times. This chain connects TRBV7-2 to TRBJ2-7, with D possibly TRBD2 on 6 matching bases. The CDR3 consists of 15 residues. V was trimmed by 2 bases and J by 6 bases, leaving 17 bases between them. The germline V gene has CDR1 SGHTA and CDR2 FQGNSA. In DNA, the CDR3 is TGTGCCAGCAGCTTACAGAGTGGGCGGGGAGGCGAGCAGTACTTC. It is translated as CASSLQSGRGGEQYF.

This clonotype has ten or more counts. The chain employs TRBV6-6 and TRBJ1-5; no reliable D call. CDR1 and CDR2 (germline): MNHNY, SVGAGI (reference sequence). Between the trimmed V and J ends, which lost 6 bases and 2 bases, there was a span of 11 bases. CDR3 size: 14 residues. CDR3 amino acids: CASRPTYGNQPQHF. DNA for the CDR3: TGTGCCAGCAGGCCGACATATGGCAATCAGCCCCAGCATTTT.

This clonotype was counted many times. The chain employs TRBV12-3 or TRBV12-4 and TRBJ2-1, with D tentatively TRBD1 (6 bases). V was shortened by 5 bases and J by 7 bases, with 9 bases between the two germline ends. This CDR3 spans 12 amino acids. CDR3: CASSPGQNEQFF. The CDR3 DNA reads TGTGCCAGCAGTCCGGGACAAAATGAGCAGTTCTTC.

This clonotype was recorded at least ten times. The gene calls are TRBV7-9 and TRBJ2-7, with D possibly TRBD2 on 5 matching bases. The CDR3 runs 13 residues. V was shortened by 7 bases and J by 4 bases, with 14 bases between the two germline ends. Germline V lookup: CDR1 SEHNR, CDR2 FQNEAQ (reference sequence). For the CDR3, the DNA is TGTGCCAGCAAGCCAAATCGAGGGTACGAGCAGTACTTC. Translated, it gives CASKPNRGYEQYF.

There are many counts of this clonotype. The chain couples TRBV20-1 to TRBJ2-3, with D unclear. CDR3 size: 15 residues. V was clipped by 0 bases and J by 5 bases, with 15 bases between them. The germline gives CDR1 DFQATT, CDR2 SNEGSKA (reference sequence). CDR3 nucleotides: TGCAGTGCTAGAGATGCTTTGAATCCCGGAGATACGCAGTATTTT. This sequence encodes CSARDALNPGDTQYF.

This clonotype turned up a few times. CDR3 sequence: CASSASVYEQYF. CDR3 sequence (DNA): TGTGCCAGCAGTGCTAGTGTCTACGAGCAGTACTTC. The rearrangement uses TRBV2 and TRBJ2-7; D is unresolved. The V end was cut by 4 bases, the J end by 3 bases, with 7 bases between. Germline assignment: CDR1 SNHLY and CDR2 FYNNEI. The length of the CDR3 is 12 residues.

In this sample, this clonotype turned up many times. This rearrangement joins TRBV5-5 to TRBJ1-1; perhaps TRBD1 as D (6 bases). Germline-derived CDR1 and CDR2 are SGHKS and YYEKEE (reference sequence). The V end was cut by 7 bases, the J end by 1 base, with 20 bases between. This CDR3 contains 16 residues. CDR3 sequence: CASRDIGGATNTEAFF. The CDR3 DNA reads TGTGCCAGCCGGGACATCGGAGGGGCTACGAACACTGAAGCTTTCTTT.

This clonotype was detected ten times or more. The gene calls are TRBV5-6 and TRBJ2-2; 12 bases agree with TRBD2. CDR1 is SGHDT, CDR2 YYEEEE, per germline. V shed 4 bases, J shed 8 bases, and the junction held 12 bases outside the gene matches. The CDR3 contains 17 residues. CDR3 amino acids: CASSPRPSGRARGELFF. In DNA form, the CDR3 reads TGTGCCAGCAGCCCGCGCCCTAGCGGGAGGGCCAGGGGGGAGCTGTTTTTT.

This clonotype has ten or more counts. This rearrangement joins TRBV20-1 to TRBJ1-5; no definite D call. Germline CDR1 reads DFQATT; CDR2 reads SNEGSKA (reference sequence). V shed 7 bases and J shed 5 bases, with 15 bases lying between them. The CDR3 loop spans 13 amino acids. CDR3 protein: CSGGGRAHQPQHF. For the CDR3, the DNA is TGCAGTGGGGGTGGGAGGGCTCATCAGCCCCAGCATTTT.

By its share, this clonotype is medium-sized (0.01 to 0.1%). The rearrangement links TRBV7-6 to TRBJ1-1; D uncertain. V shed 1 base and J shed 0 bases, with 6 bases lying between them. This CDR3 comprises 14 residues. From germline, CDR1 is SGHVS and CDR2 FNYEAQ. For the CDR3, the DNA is TGTGCCAGCAGCTTAGGAAGTTTGAACACTGAAGCTTTCTTT. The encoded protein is CASSLGSLNTEAFF.

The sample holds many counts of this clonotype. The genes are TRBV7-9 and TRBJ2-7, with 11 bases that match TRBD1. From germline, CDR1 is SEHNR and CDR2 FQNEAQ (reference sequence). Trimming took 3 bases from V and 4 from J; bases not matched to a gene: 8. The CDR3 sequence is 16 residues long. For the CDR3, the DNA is TGTGCCAGCAGCTTGGGACCTCGGGACAGGGGGTACGAGCAGTACTTC. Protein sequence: CASSLGPRDRGYEQYF.

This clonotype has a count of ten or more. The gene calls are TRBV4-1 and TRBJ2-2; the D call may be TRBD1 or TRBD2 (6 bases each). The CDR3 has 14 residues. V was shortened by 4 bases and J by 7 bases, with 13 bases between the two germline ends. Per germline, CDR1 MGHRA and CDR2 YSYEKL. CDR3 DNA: TGCGCCAGCAGCCCAAGGGGGGAAATCGGGGAGCTGTTTTTT. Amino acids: CASSPRGEIGELFF.

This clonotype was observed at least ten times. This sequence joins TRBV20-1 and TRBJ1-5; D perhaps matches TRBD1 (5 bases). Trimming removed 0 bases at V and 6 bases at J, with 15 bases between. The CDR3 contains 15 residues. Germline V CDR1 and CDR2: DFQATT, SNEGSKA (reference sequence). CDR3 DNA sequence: TGCAGTGCTAGAGAAGGGGATTGGGGGATTCAGCCCCAGCATTTT. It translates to CSAREGDWGIQPQHF.